This T cell receptor (beta chain) stems from a study of regulatory T cells in long-lasting Graves disease. The time point denotes: newly diagnosed GD, antithyroid drugs for less than 3 months. Construction of the TCR library relied on RNA isolated from PBMCs. CDR3 length: 14 amino acids. Germline-derived CDR1 and CDR2 are ENHRY and SYGVKD. V was pared by 10 bases and J by 6 bases, with 5 bases of the junction left unmatched. This clonotype was found many times. The authors built TCR beta libraries using iRepertoire HTBI primers and Arm-PCR of CDR3 regions. Using its own MiXCR run on the multiplex PCR reads, TCRdb lists one record per CDR3 protein. The sample shows a few hundred thousand distinct CDR3 sequences, roughly 10% of them seen only once. These same data were also listed under a study on T cells in Graves' hyperthyroidism and ophthalmopathy. As reported in that work: Most thyroid clonotypes that were expanded above 0.001 also turned up in blood.

The chain joins TRBV10-3 to TRBJ2-1; 14 nucleotides agree with TRBD2. The sequenced sample was peripheral blood mononuclear cells (PBMCs), obtained at new diagnosis, from a patient treated with antithyroid drugs. The TCR originated in a woman aged 18-29 years with Graves disease. CDR3 DNA: TGTGCCACCTTCGGGACTAGCGGGAGCAATGAGCAGTTCTTC. Translation: CATFGTSGSNEQFF.